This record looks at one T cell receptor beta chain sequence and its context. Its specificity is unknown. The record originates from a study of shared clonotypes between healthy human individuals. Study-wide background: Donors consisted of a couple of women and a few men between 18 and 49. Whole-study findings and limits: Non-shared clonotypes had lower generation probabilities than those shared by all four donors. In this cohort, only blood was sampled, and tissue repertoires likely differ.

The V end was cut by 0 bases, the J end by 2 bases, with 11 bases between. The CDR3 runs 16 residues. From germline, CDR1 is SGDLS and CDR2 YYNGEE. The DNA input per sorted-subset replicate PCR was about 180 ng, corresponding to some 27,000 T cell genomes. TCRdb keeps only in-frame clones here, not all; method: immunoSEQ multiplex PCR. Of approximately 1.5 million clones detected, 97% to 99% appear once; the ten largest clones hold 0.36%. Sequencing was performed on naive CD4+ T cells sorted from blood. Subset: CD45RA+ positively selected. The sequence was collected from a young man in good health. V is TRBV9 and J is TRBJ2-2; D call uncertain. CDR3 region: CASSVAPNPNTGELFF. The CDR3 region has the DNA TGTGCCAGCAGCGTAGCTCCCAACCCAAACACCGGGGAGCTGTTTTTT.